The next 30 T cell receptor beta chains were all read from a single sample in a study of breast tumors, draining lymph nodes, adjacent tissues. The lymph nodes were axillary draining lymph nodes from breast cancer patients. A single record per CDR3 protein comes from TCRdb applying MiXCR to the multiplex PCR reads. Found here are roughly 260,000 distinct CDR3 sequences, under 35% of them singletons; the top ten hold 0.85% to 1.3%. Sequenced sample: axillary lymph node tissue. All receptors come from a female donor with breast cancer. Some clones in this sample may be carry-over from other donors' samples.

The chain links TRBV5-4 to TRBJ2-1; 14 bases fit TRBD2. In germline, CDR1 is SGHNT, CDR2 YYREEE (reference sequence). V shed 2 bases, J shed 13 bases, and the junction held 11 bases outside the gene matches. CDR3 length equals 16 residues. This CDR3 reads CASSLGLAGGQETQFF. CDR3 nucleotides: TGTGCCAGCAGCTTAGGACTAGCGGGAGGCCAAGAGACCCAGTTCTTC.

This clonotype appeared a single time. Possible read error: a much larger clone is one base away. This chain connects TRBV5-6 to TRBJ2-7, with D perhaps assigned TRBD1 or TRBD2 (5 bases each). V lost 3 bases and J lost 2, with 18 bases in between. This CDR3 spans 16 amino acids. Germline loops: CDR1 SGHDT, CDR2 YYEEEE. The CDR3 reads CASSSWGSAAPYEQYF. In DNA form, the CDR3 reads TGTGCCAGCAGCTCTTGGGGGAGTGCGGCACCCTACGAGCAGTACTTC.

This clonotype has just a few counts. It may be a read error: a sequence one base away is much more abundant. The V call is TRBV6-4, the J call TRBJ2-1; D ambiguous. CDR1 and CDR2 from the germline V gene are MRHNA and SNTAGT. The length of the CDR3 is 13 residues. The CDR3 reads CASSHSNRNEQFF. Here the CDR3 DNA reads TGTGCCAGCAGTCACTCGAATCGCAATGAGCAGTTCTTC.

This clonotype appeared once. The J gene is TRBJ2-5, the V gene TRBV6-2 or TRBV6-3; 9 bases agree with TRBD2. J lost 0 bases, V lost 7 bases, and 9 bases had no gene match. The CDR3 contains 16 residues. Germline CDR1 and CDR2: MNHEY and SVGEGT. The CDR3 DNA reads as TGTGCCAGCACCCCCGGACTAGCGCCGTACCAAGAGACCCAGTACTTC. Translation gives CASTPGLAPYQETQYF.

This clonotype was observed at least ten times. V and J are TRBV14 and TRBJ2-3; TRBD2 matches 10 bases. J gave up 0 bases and V 5 bases, and 5 bases lay outside the gene matches. Germline CDR1 reads SGHDN; CDR2 reads FVKESK. This CDR3 contains 16 residues. CDR3 protein: CASSLAGGPSTDTQYF. As DNA, the CDR3 is TGTGCCAGCAGCTTAGCGGGAGGTCCTAGCACAGATACGCAGTATTTT.

There are many counts of this clonotype. The V and J genes are TRBV5-1 and TRBJ2-1, with D perhaps TRBD1 or TRBD2 (6 bases each). V shed 7 bases and J shed 6 bases, with 14 bases lying between them. The CDR3 is 13 amino acids. Germline V gene data show CDR1 as SGHRS and CDR2 as YFSETQ. The CDR3 reads CASGKGGRNEQFF. CDR3 nucleotide sequence: TGCGCCAGCGGGAAGGGGGGACGCAATGAGCAGTTCTTC.

This clonotype was recorded at least ten times. V is TRBV12-3 or TRBV12-4 and J is TRBJ1-2, with 7 bases matching TRBD1. CDR3 size: 14 residues. J was trimmed by 4 bases and V by 6 bases; bases with no gene match: 8. CDR3 amino acids: CASRPGTASYGYTF. The CDR3 DNA is TGTGCCAGCAGACCCGGGACAGCAAGCTATGGCTACACCTTC.

The sample holds many counts of this clonotype. The chain is built from TRBV24-1 and TRBJ2-7, with D hard to call. The V gene's germline CDR1 is KGHDR and CDR2 SFDVKD. V dropped 3 bases and J dropped 4 bases, with 9 bases sitting between them. CDR3 length equals 13 residues. The CDR3 DNA sequence: TGTGCCACCAGTGATGGGCCTCGGTACGAGCAGTACTTC. This sequence encodes CATSDGPRYEQYF.

In regard to this clonotype: A single base separates this from a much larger clone, so it may be a read error. V and J are TRBV4-3 and TRBJ2-7, with TRBD2 identical over 7 bases. The CDR3 runs to 16 residues. Germline CDR1 and CDR2: LGHNA and YSLEER. The CDR3 nucleotides read TGCGCCAGCAGCAAGATTAGCGGGTCCTCCTCCCACGAGCAGTACTTC. As protein: CASSKISGSSSHEQYF.

Remarks on this clonotype: This may come from a read error, since a much larger clone is one base off. This rearrangement joins TRBV5-1 to TRBJ2-5; D remains ambiguous. V was trimmed by 0 bases and J by 4 bases, leaving 13 bases between them. Germline CDR1 is SGHRS and CDR2 is YFSETQ. The CDR3 is made up of 15 amino acids. The CDR3 DNA reads as TGCGCCAGCAGCTTGGAGGCGACCCTCAGAGAGACCCAGTACTTC. The encoded protein is CASSLEATLRETQYF.

Only a few counts were recorded for this clonotype. The chain combines TRBV28 with TRBJ1-3; 8 bases are a match to TRBD1. The length of the CDR3 is 16 residues. V shed 6 bases and J 0 bases; nucleotides not matched to a gene: 7. Germline V gives CDR1 MDHEN, CDR2 SYDVKM. This CDR3 is CASSRDRSSSGNTIYF. CDR3 in DNA: TGTGCCAGCAGCCGGGACAGGTCTTCCTCTGGAAACACCATATATTTT.

This clonotype showed up many times. This chain joins TRBV6-6 and TRBJ2-1, with 8 bases aligning to TRBD1. The CDR3 totals 15 residues. V was pared by 0 bases and J by 6 bases, with 4 bases of the junction left unmatched. Germline values: CDR1 MNHNY, CDR2 SVGAGI (reference sequence). The CDR3 loop is CASSYSRDRRNEQFF. CDR3 nucleotides: TGTGCCAGCAGTTACTCGAGGGACAGGCGCAATGAGCAGTTCTTC.

This clonotype was recorded at least ten times. The V call is TRBV7-3, the J call TRBJ2-1; 9 nucleotides agree with TRBD1. Germline CDR1 SGHTA, CDR2 FQGTGA. CDR3 length equals 15 residues. V shed 2 bases, J shed 4 bases, and the junction held 3 bases outside the gene matches. DNA of the CDR3: TGTGCCAGCAGCTTATCAGGGACAGGGTACAATGAGCAGTTCTTC. Translation gives CASSLSGTGYNEQFF.

The chain links TRBV15 to TRBJ1-5; D uncertain. Germline lookup yields CDR1 LNHNV and CDR2 YYDKDF (reference sequence). Trimming stripped 0 bases from V and 3 bases from J, with 6 bases between. This CDR3 is built from 14 residues. The CDR3: CATSRDRDNQPQHF. The CDR3, as DNA: TGTGCCACCAGCAGAGACCGGGACAATCAGCCCCAGCATTTT.

This clonotype was observed once. This chain connects TRBV15 to TRBJ1-2; possibly TRBD1 for D (5 bases). The CDR3 spans 12 residues. Germline CDR1 and CDR2: LNHNV and YYDKDF (reference sequence). The V gene lost 0 bases and the J gene lost 11 bases, with 10 bases spanning the gap. The chain's CDR3 is CATSRDGRAYTF. The DNA of the CDR3 is TGTGCCACCAGCAGAGATGGCAGGGCGTACACCTTC.

This clonotype occurred many times. For the CDR3, the DNA is TGTGCCAGCAGCTGGGGGGCAGCGGGAGGTGCTGAGCAGTTCTTC. It is translated as CASSWGAAGGAEQFF. The V and J genes are TRBV7-2 and TRBJ2-1; TRBD2 matches 9 bases. The CDR3 is 15 amino acids. V lost 4 bases and J lost 9; bases outside the gene matches: 10. Germline CDR1 SGHTA, CDR2 FQGNSA.

This clonotype was found many times. The chain links TRBV19 to TRBJ2-7; perhaps TRBD2 as D (6 bases). The CDR3 extends over 15 amino acids. The V end was cut by 8 bases, the J end by 3 bases, with 20 bases between. CDR1 is LNHDA, CDR2 SQIVND, per germline (reference sequence). The CDR3 is CASSKGSGTHYEQYF. The CDR3 DNA is TGTGCCAGTTCAAAAGGTAGCGGCACGCACTACGAGCAGTACTTC.

The CDR3 spells CAPLGQGRLTLDTQYF. Written as DNA, the CDR3 is TGTGCCCCGCTTGGCCAAGGTCGGCTTACCCTCGATACGCAGTATTTT. V usage is TRBV12-3 or TRBV12-4 and J usage is TRBJ2-3; no clear D. CDR3 size: 16 residues. V was cut by 11 bases and J by 6 bases, with 27 bases left in between.

This clonotype has ten or more counts. CDR3 nucleotides: TGCGCCAGCAGCCTTAGAGCAGTCGGGCAGGGATCCAACTATGGCTACACCTTC. Translating it yields CASSLRAVGQGSNYGYTF. The genes are TRBV4-1 and TRBJ1-2, with D possibly TRBD1 on 5 matching bases. The germline V gene has CDR1 MGHRA and CDR2 YSYEKL. The V gene lost 4 bases and the J gene lost 2 bases, with 23 bases spanning the gap. CDR3 size: 18 residues.

There are many counts of this clonotype. The chain is built from TRBV19 and TRBJ1-5; D remains ambiguous. The germline V gene encodes CDR1 LNHDA and CDR2 SQIVND (reference sequence). The length of the CDR3 is 15 residues. Trimming stripped 6 bases from V and 0 bases from J, with 12 bases between. The CDR3 DNA sequence: TGTGCCAGTAGAGCGGACGGAGTTAGCAATCAGCCCCAGCATTTT. Protein: CASRADGVSNQPQHF.

The rearrangement uses TRBV30 and TRBJ1-3; a possible D gene is TRBD1 (5 bases). V was cut by 7 bases and J by 4 bases, with 17 bases left in between. The CDR3 has 14 residues. The germline CDR1 and CDR2 sequences are GTSNPN and SVGIG (reference sequence). CDR3 coding DNA: TGTGCCTCATCCGGGGGAGGGGTCGGAAACACCATATATTTT. It encodes CASSGGGVGNTIYF.

This clonotype was detected many times. The V and J genes are TRBV25-1 and TRBJ2-1; D may be TRBD1 or TRBD2 (7 bases each). CDR3 length equals 15 residues. V was shortened by 3 bases and J by 9 bases, with 18 bases between the two germline ends. CDR1 MGHDK and CDR2 SYGVNS come from the germline V gene. For the CDR3, the DNA is TGTGCCAGCAGTGAGGGAGGGGGCCAGGGGACTGAGCAGTTCTTC. Residues: CASSEGGGQGTEQFF.

The sample holds many counts of this clonotype. The chain uses TRBV20-1 and TRBJ2-5, with D unresolved. The CDR3 consists of 14 residues. Trimming removed 1 base from V and 1 base from J, with 10 bases in between. Germline values: CDR1 DFQATT, CDR2 SNEGSKA (reference sequence). CDR3 loop: CSARAGKAQETQYF. CDR3 bases: TGCAGTGCTAGAGCCGGCAAAGCCCAAGAGACCCAGTACTTC.

This clonotype appeared many times. The genes are TRBV7-3 and TRBJ2-7; D perhaps matches TRBD2 (6 bases). There are 15 residues in the CDR3. With 6 bases removed from V and 4 bases from J, the gap between germline ends came to 19 bases. From germline, CDR1 is SGHTA and CDR2 FQGTGA. CDR3 region: CASRPRGRFLYEQYF. The CDR3 DNA reads as TGTGCCAGCAGACCCCGGGGGAGATTTCTATACGAGCAGTACTTC.

As concerns this clonotype: Mismatch with germline at one junction end may stem from a read error. This sequence joins TRBV19 and TRBJ2-1, with 7 positions matching TRBD2. CDR3 size: 15 residues. Germline CDR1 and CDR2: LNHDA and SQIVND (reference sequence). The CDR3 is CGSSNPGSGDNEQFF. In nucleotides, the CDR3 is TGTGGCAGTAGTAATCCCGGAAGCGGGGACAATGAGCAGTTCTTC.

This clonotype was detected only a few times. The rearrangement joins TRBV15 to TRBJ1-1; the D is unclear. Germline V gives CDR1 LNHNV, CDR2 YYDKDF (reference sequence). This CDR3 region has 16 residues. Trimming removed 0 bases from V and 6 bases from J, with 17 bases in between. Here the CDR3 reads CATSRDAGEIIAEAFF. The DNA for the CDR3 is TGTGCCACCAGCAGAGATGCTGGGGAAATTATCGCTGAAGCTTTCTTT.

This clonotype has ten or more counts. The V and J genes are TRBV29-1 and TRBJ2-2, with 11 positions matching TRBD2. From germline, CDR1 is SQVTM and CDR2 ANQGSEA. Unmatched junction bases numbered 5, after V lost 6 bases and J lost 5 bases. This CDR3 is 14 amino acids long. The CDR3 DNA reads TGCAGCGTAGCCAGGACTAGCGGGACCGGGGAGCTGTTTTTT. It codes for CSVARTSGTGELFF.

This clonotype was picked up a small number of times. Given a much more abundant clone one base away, this may be a read error. This chain uses TRBV5-4 with TRBJ1-4; no definite D call. CDR1 and CDR2 (germline): SGHNT, YYREEE (reference sequence). V lost 3 bases and J lost 8, with 14 bases in between. This CDR3 is built from 14 residues. CDR3 amino acids: CASSSEVSGEKLFF. DNA of the CDR3: TGTGCCAGCAGCTCGGAGGTATCCGGAGAAAAACTGTTTTTT.

Ten or more counts support this clonotype. The rearrangement uses TRBV20-1 and TRBJ2-5, with a weak D call TRBD2 (5 bases). The germline CDR1 and CDR2 sequences are DFQATT and SNEGSKA (reference sequence). This CDR3 contains 12 residues. V gave up 3 bases and J gave up 5 bases, with 10 bases separating them. The CDR3 coding sequence is TGCAGTGCTAGGACTACCGGGGAGACCCAGTACTTC. This translates into CSARTTGETQYF.

This clonotype was counted many times. This chain connects TRBV4-2 to TRBJ2-3; D is perhaps TRBD1 or TRBD2 (6 bases each). This CDR3 has 16 amino acids. Trimming stripped 3 bases from V and 4 bases from J, with 17 bases between. Germline CDR1 reads LGHNA; CDR2 reads YNFKEQ. For the CDR3, the DNA is TGTGCCAGCAGCCAGGGGGGCAGCGGTCCCTCAGATACGCAGTATTTT. It translates to CASSQGGSGPSDTQYF.